The subject of this entry is one TCR beta chain. Its antigen remains unidentified. Germline values: CDR1 LGHNA, CDR2 YSLEER. Trimming removed 0 bases at V and 2 bases at J, with 10 bases between. CDR3 length equals 16 residues. These data belong to a study of cytomegalovirus exposure and HLA in healthy donors. Notes on the study in general: HLA restriction was apparent for most CMV-associated TCR beta chains in a later analysis.

The PCR made use of 60 Vbeta and 13 Jbeta primers. Clones were read by immunoSEQ multiplex PCR, and TCRdb kept only the in-frame ones, dropping some. Its listing shows around 100,000 clones. Specimen: PBMCs. The source of this sequence is a middle-aged man in good health and CMV-seronegative. The rearrangement links TRBV4-3 to TRBJ1-4, with TRBD1 as a possible D gene (5 bases). The CDR3 here is CASSQDGAVTNEKLFF. CDR3 nucleotides: TGCGCCAGCAGCCAAGATGGGGCAGTTACTAATGAAAAACTGTTTTTT.